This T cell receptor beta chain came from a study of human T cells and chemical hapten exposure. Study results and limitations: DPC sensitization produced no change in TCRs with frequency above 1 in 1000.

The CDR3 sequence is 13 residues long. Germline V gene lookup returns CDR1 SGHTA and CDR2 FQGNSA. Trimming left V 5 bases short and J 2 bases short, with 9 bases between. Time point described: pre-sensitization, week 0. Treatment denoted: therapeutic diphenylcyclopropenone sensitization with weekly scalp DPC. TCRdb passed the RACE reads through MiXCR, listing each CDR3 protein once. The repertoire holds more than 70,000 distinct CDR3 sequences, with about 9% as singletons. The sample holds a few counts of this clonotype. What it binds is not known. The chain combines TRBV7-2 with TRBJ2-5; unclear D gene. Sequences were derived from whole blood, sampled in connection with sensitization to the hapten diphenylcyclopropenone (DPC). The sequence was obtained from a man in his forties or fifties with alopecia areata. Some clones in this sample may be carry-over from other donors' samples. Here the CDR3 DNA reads TGTGCCAGCAGCCCGGGCTTACAAGAGACCCAGTACTTC. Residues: CASSPGLQETQYF.